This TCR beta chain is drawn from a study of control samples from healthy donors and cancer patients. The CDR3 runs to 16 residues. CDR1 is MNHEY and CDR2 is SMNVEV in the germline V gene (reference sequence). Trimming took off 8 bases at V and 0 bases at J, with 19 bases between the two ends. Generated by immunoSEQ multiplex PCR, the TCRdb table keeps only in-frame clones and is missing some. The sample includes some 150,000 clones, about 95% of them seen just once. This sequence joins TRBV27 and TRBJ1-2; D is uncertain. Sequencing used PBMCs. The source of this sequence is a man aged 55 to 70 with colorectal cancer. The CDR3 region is CASSPSVGSANYGYTF. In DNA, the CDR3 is TGTGCCAGCTCCCCCTCGGTAGGCAGTGCTAACTATGGCTACACCTTC.